The clone carrying this T cell receptor beta chain was seen ten or more times. Trimming cost V 2 bases and J 4 bases; bases outside gene matches: 7. Germline V gene lookup returns CDR1 WNHNN and CDR2 SYGVQD (reference sequence). CDR3 length equals 16 residues. The data were obtained in a study of regulatory T cells in long-lasting Graves disease. Time point given: newly diagnosed GD, antithyroid drugs for less than 3 months. Extracted RNA from PBMCs served as the source of the TCR library. Arm-PCR of CDR3 regions and iRepertoire HTBI primers were used to build TCR beta libraries. TCRdb processed the multiplex PCR reads anew with MiXCR; each CDR3 protein has one entry. The sample shows about 440,000 distinct CDR3 sequences, approximately 16% of them seen only once. These same records also appear under a second study, on T cells in Graves' hyperthyroidism and ophthalmopathy.

Sequencing used peripheral blood mononuclear cells (PBMCs), obtained at new diagnosis, from a patient treated with antithyroid drugs. V usage is TRBV10-1 and J usage is TRBJ2-3; TRBD2 matches at 9 bases. This clonotype originated in a woman in her 30s with Graves disease. In DNA form, the CDR3 reads TGCGCCAGCAGTGAGCCAGCGGGAGGTGGGTCAGATACGCAGTATTTT. Amino acid sequence: CASSEPAGGGSDTQYF.